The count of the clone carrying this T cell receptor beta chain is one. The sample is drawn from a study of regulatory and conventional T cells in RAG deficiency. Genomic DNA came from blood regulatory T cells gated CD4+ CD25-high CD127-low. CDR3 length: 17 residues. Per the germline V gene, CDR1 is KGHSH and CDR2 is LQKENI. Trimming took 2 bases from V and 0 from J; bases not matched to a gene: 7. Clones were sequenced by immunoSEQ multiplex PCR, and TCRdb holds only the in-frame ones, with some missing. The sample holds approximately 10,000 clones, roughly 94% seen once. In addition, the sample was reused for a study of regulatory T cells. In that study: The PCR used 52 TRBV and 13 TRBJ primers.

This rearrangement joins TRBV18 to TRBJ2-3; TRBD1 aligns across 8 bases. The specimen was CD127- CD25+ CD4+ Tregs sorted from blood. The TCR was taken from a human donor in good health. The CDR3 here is CASSPKGDRLSTDTQYF. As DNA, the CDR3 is TGTGCCAGCTCACCAAAGGGGGACAGGCTTAGCACAGATACGCAGTATTTT. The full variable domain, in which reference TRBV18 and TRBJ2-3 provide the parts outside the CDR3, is NAGVMQNPRHLVRRRGQEARLRCSPMKGHSHVYWYRQLPEEGLKFMVYLQKENIIDESGMPKERFSAEFPKEGPSILRIQQVVRGDSAAYFCASSPKGDRLSTDTQYFGPGTRLTVL.